Listed below are T cell receptor beta chains from one sample, sequenced in a study of OX40 agonist ivuxolimab in advanced cancers. The method was immunoSEQ multiplex PCR; TCRdb's version includes in-frame clones alone and lacks a portion of them. The table lists over 55,000 clones, 80% to 85% of them singletons, with around 0.75% in the top ten. Source: CD4+ or CD8+ T cells sorted from blood, taken in a trial of the OX40 agonist ivuxolimab. These receptors came from an adult with an advanced solid tumor such as melanoma, head and neck, liver or kidney cancer. CDR3s include the opening cysteine and the closing phenylalanine or tryptophan. The order of the fields is CDR3 protein, CDR3 DNA, D gene, clone size, J gene, V gene. D genes are given only for firm matches. Not all rows give a size; the values are once, few, many and, for expanded clones, a class.

cdr3_aa: CASSFGAVQVSAFF
cdr3_nt: TGTGCCAGCAGTTTTGGGGCGGTACAGGTTTCCGCTTTCTTT
d_call: .
clone_size: .
j_call: TRBJ1-1
v_call: TRBV28

cdr3_aa: CASSTPYGYTF
cdr3_nt: TGTGCCAGCTCTACCCCTTATGGCTACACCTTC
d_call: .
clone_size: .
j_call: TRBJ1-2
v_call: TRBV6-6

cdr3_aa: CASSGTLSSYNEQFF
cdr3_nt: TGTGCCAGCAGCGGGACGTTGAGCTCCTACAATGAGCAGTTCTTC
d_call: .
clone_size: .
j_call: TRBJ2-1
v_call: TRBV11-2

cdr3_aa: CASSEYGAGSTDTQYF
cdr3_nt: TGTGCCAGCAGTGAATACGGGGCGGGGAGCACAGATACGCAGTATTTT
d_call: .
clone_size: .
j_call: TRBJ2-3
v_call: TRBV2

cdr3_aa: CASSQEWDTGELFF
cdr3_nt: TGTGCCAGCAGCCAAGAATGGGACACCGGGGAGCTGTTTTTT
d_call: .
clone_size: .
j_call: TRBJ2-2
v_call: TRBV14

cdr3_aa: CASSSITALGYTF
cdr3_nt: TGTGCCAGCAGCTCCATCACGGCCCTTGGCTACACCTTC
d_call: .
clone_size: medium-sized
j_call: TRBJ1-2
v_call: TRBV14

cdr3_aa: CASSSSQETQYF
cdr3_nt: TGTGCCAGCAGCTCGTCACAAGAGACCCAGTACTTC
d_call: .
clone_size: once
j_call: TRBJ2-5
v_call: TRBV7-9

cdr3_aa: CASSRAGIDYNEQFF
cdr3_nt: TGTGCCAGCAGCCGGGCCGGGATTGACTACAATGAGCAGTTCTTC
d_call: .
clone_size: few
j_call: TRBJ2-1
v_call: TRBV7-9

cdr3_aa: CASRGDTNQETQYF
cdr3_nt: TGTGCCAGCAGGGGGGACACCAACCAAGAGACCCAGTACTTC
d_call: .
clone_size: .
j_call: TRBJ2-5
v_call: TRBV7-2

cdr3_aa: CASSLTGVNTEAFF
cdr3_nt: TGTGCCAGCAGTCTGACAGGAGTGAACACTGAAGCTTTCTTT
d_call: .
clone_size: .
j_call: TRBJ1-1
v_call: TRBV28

cdr3_aa: CSVDSPLGTGELFF
cdr3_nt: TGCAGCGTTGACAGCCCTCTGGGCACCGGGGAGCTGTTTTTT
d_call: .
clone_size: .
j_call: TRBJ2-2
v_call: TRBV29-1

cdr3_aa: CASKFTGLAGNTGELFF
cdr3_nt: TGCGCCAGCAAGTTTACCGGACTAGCGGGCAACACCGGGGAGCTGTTTTTT
d_call: TRBD2
clone_size: .
j_call: TRBJ2-2
v_call: TRBV5-1

cdr3_aa: CASRWLRSAGTSGGDGGELFF
cdr3_nt: TGTGCAAGTCGCTGGCTTCGATCCGCCGGGACTAGCGGGGGGGATGGCGGGGAGCTGTTTTTT
d_call: .
clone_size: .
j_call: TRBJ2-2
v_call: TRBV12-2